This is a list of T cell receptor beta chains from one sample in a study of blood T cell repertoires in COVID-19. Using immunoSEQ multiplex PCR, the repertoire was profiled, and TCRdb retains in-frame clones only, with some absent. Among about 190,000 clones listed, under 80% were seen once. The source material was peripheral blood. All receptors derive from a man in his forties or fifties who had recovered from COVID-19. The CDR3 runs from the conserved cysteine through the conserved F or W. Each record gives: V gene, D gene, J gene, clone size, CDR3 protein, CDR3 DNA. A D gene is named only where the DNA matches it firmly. Rows may omit the clone size; those that give it use once, few, many or a size class.

>TRBV13|-|TRBJ1-1|-
CASSLVGVTEAFF
TGTGCCAGCAGCTTAGTCGGGGTTACTGAAGCTTTCTTT
>TRBV7-2|-|TRBJ2-2|-
CASSLDPSTGELFF
TGTGCCAGCAGCTTAGATCCGAGCACCGGGGAGCTGTTTTTT
>TRBV28|TRBD2|TRBJ2-1|-
CASSLPGLAGVEQFF
TGTGCCAGCAGTTTACCGGGACTAGCGGGAGTTGAGCAGTTCTTC
>TRBV30|TRBD1|TRBJ2-7|many
CAWRRTGAPYEQYF
TGTGCCTGGAGAAGAACAGGGGCCCCCTACGAGCAGTACTTC
>TRBV3-1/TRBV3-2|-|TRBJ1-3|-
CASSQDYTPGNTIYF
TGTGCCAGCAGCCAAGACTATACTCCTGGAAACACCATATATTTT
>TRBV7-8|-|TRBJ2-7|-
CASSLAGASGLYEQYF
TGTGCCAGCAGCTTAGCGGGGGCTAGCGGACTCTACGAGCAGTACTTC
>TRBV16|-|TRBJ1-5|-
CASSPPVNSNQPQHF
TGTGCCAGCAGCCCCCCCGTAAATAGCAATCAGCCCCAGCATTTT
>TRBV18|-|TRBJ1-1|-
CASSLGQGTEAFF
TGTGCCAGCTCCTTAGGCCAGGGCACTGAAGCTTTCTTT
>TRBV19|-|TRBJ1-5|-
CASSGTGNQPQHF
TGTGCCAGTAGTGGTACAGGGAATCAGCCCCAGCATTTT
>TRBV9|-|TRBJ2-6|-
CASSVDSSGANVLTF
TGTGCCAGCAGCGTAGATAGTTCTGGGGCCAACGTCCTGACTTTC
>TRBV9|TRBD2|TRBJ2-2|-
CASSEPAGLAGREGELFF
TGTGCCAGCAGCGAGCCGGCCGGGCTAGCGGGGCGCGAGGGGGAGCTGTTTTTT
>TRBV5-1|-|TRBJ1-2|few
CASGRSYGGGYTF
TGCGCCAGCGGGAGGTCCTATGGGGGTGGCTACACCTTC
>TRBV5-1|TRBD2|TRBJ2-3|-
CASSLPKTSGRGADTDTQYF
TGCGCCAGCAGCCTCCCTAAGACTAGCGGGAGGGGCGCGGACACAGATACGCAGTATTTT
>TRBV25-1|-|TRBJ1-2|-
CASSDRVLYGYTF
TGTGCCAGCAGTGACAGGGTCCTCTATGGCTACACCTTC
>TRBV5-4|TRBD2|TRBJ2-3|-
CASSLEPSGSADTQYF
TGTGCCAGCAGCTTGGAACCTAGCGGGAGTGCAGATACGCAGTATTTT
>TRBV29-1|-|TRBJ2-2|-
CSVEDCSGERDNENSGELFF
TGCAGCGTTGAAGATTGTTCCGGCGAGCGGGACAACGAGAACTCCGGGGAGCTGTTTTTT
>TRBV5-4|-|TRBJ1-2|-
CASSLDRLDGYTF
TGTGCCAGCAGCTTGGACAGGTTGGATGGCTACACCTTC
>TRBV30|TRBD2|TRBJ2-2|-
CAWRRYLGSGRSGELFF
TGTGCCTGGAGGAGGTACTTGGGTAGCGGGAGGTCCGGGGAGCTGTTTTTT
>TRBV5-1|TRBD2|TRBJ2-5|-
CASSLEPGLAGEETQYF
TGCGCCAGCAGCTTGGAACCTGGGCTAGCGGGAGAGGAGACCCAGTACTTC
>TRBV6-5|-|TRBJ1-4|-
CASKRVLREKLFF
TGTGCCAGCAAGAGGGTTCTCCGGGAAAAACTGTTTTTT
>TRBV5-1|-|TRBJ1-4|-
CASSFGGSRDEKLFF
TGCGCCAGCAGCTTCGGGGGAAGTAGGGATGAAAAACTGTTTTTT
>TRBV7-9|TRBD1|TRBJ1-1|-
CASSSRHRGMNTEAFF
TGTGCCAGCAGTTCCAGACACAGGGGGATGAACACTGAAGCTTTCTTT
>TRBV11-3|TRBD1|TRBJ2-3|-
CASSWGTGGDTQYF
TGTGCCAGCAGCTGGGGGACAGGGGGAGATACGCAGTATTTT
>TRBV6-5|TRBD1|TRBJ1-1|-
CASSYSPGTVNTEAFF
TGTGCCAGCAGTTACTCCCCCGGGACAGTGAACACTGAAGCTTTCTTT
>TRBV30|-|TRBJ1-4|-
CAWRDRTNEKLFF
TGTGCCTGGAGAGACAGAACTAATGAAAAACTGTTTTTT
>TRBV5-8|TRBD2|TRBJ2-1|-
CASSLGAGGDNEQFF
TGTGCCAGCAGCTTGGGTGCGGGAGGGGACAATGAGCAGTTCTTC
>TRBV5-1|-|TRBJ2-7|-
CASSLLSESSYEQYF
TGCGCCAGCAGCTTGCTAAGCGAGAGCTCCTACGAGCAGTACTTC
>TRBV29-1|TRBD1|TRBJ1-3|-
CSVEVRDRLNTIYF
TGCAGCGTTGAGGTTCGGGACAGACTAAACACCATATATTTT
>TRBV19|TRBD2|TRBJ2-1|-
CASSARTSGGFEQFF
TGTGCCAGTAGTGCCCGGACTAGCGGGGGGTTTGAGCAGTTCTTC
>TRBV5-4|TRBD1|TRBJ1-2|few
CASSLDGTGNYGYTF
TGTGCCAGCAGCTTGGATGGGACAGGCAACTATGGCTACACCTTC
>TRBV20-1|-|TRBJ2-4|-
CSASRGILSKNIQYF
TGCAGTGCTAGTCGAGGAATTTTGTCCAAAAACATTCAGTACTTC
>TRBV13|-|TRBJ2-3|-
CASSWTRTESTDTQYF
TGTGCCAGCAGCTGGACTCGGACAGAAAGCACAGATACGCAGTATTTT
>TRBV30|TRBD2|TRBJ2-7|-
CAWSSGPYEQYF
TGTGCCTGGTCTAGCGGACCCTACGAGCAGTACTTC